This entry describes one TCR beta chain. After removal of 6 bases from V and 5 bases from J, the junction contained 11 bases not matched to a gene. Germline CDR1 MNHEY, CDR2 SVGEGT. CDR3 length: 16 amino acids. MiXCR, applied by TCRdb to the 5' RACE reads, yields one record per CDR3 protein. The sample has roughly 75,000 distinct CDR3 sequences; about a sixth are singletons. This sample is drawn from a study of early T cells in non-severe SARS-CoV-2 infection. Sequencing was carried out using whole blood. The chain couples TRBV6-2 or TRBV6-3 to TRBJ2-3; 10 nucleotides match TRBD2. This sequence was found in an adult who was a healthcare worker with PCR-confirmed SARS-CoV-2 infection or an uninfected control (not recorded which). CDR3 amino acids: CASSPPLAGARDTQYF. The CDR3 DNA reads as TGTGCCAGCAGCCCACCTCTAGCGGGGGCGAGAGATACGCAGTATTTT.